This TCR beta chain came from a study of blood T cell repertoires in COVID-19. Study background: Nucleic acid was either cDNA or gDNA, and it came from T cells, B-cell-depleted T cells, or PBMCs.

Individuals drawn from 24 US areas were roughly 18 to 95 years old. Cohorts were assigned according to the clinical history that participants reported. The CDR3 contains 21 residues. The V segment lost 1 base and the J segment 1 base; nucleotides outside the gene matches: 17. Germline CDR1 SGHVS, CDR2 FQNEAQ. As processed by the authors: Using reference gene primer amplification, nucleated cell counts were estimated. Assay used: immunoSEQ multiplex PCR; TCRdb lists only in-frame clones, some missing. V, J and clone size were drawn from that table, and D and trimming were deduced from the DNA. This table has about half a million clones, 88% appearing once.

V gene TRBV7-8 combines with J gene TRBJ2-3; 10 bases fit TRBD2. The TCR sequence derives from an older woman who had recovered from COVID-19. Sequencing input: PBMCs or T cells enriched from blood (not recorded which). The CDR3 bases are TGTGCCAGCAGCTTAGGGCGCGGTAGGGCTAGCGGGGGTATCGGCACAGATACGCAGTATTTT. It is translated as CASSLGRGRASGGIGTDTQYF.